These 6 T cell receptor beta chains share one sample of origin, sequenced in a study of cytomegalovirus exposure and HLA in healthy donors. Use of 60 Vbeta and 13 Jbeta primers characterized the PCR. Clones were sequenced by immunoSEQ multiplex PCR, and TCRdb holds only the in-frame ones, with some missing. Of 150,000 to 190,000 clones listed, 65% to 90% are singletons. The sample taken for sequencing was PBMCs. Receptor source: a woman aged 50 to 60 in good health and CMV-seropositive.

The gene calls are TRBV30 and TRBJ1-2; TRBD1 matches at 7 bases. Germline trimming cut 4 bases from V and 8 bases from J; bases unmatched to any gene: 16. There are 15 residues in the CDR3. The germline CDR1 and CDR2 sequences are GTSNPN and SVGIG (reference sequence). The CDR3 DNA sequence: TGTGCCTGGACCAGCCCGGGACAGATGAAATACGGCTACACCTTC. It translates to CAWTSPGQMKYGYTF.

This clone was seen a handful of times. The V call is TRBV9, the J call TRBJ2-3; 11 positions match TRBD2. V lost 2 bases to trimming and J lost 1 base; unmatched junction nucleotides: 3. This CDR3 comprises 16 residues. CDR1 and CDR2 from the germline V gene are SGDLS and YYNGEE. The CDR3 DNA is TGTGCCAGCAGCGTGAGGGGACTAGCGGGCACAGATACGCAGTATTTT. This translates into CASSVRGLAGTDTQYF.

This chain uses TRBV5-1 with TRBJ2-2; a weak D match, TRBD1 (6 bases). Germline assignment: CDR1 SGHRS and CDR2 YFSETQ. This CDR3 is built from 15 residues. V lost 1 base, J lost 2 bases, and 9 bases lay in between. In nucleotides, the CDR3 is TGCGCCAGCAGCTTGCAAGGGGGAAACACCGGGGAGCTGTTTTTT. Its translation: CASSLQGGNTGELFF. Filled out from reference TRBV5-1 and TRBJ2-2, the complete variable domain reads KAGVTQTPRYLIKTRGQQVTLSCSPISGHRSVSWYQQTPGQGLQFLFEYFSETQRNKGNFPGRFSGRQFSNSRSEMNVSTLELGDSALYLCASSLQGGNTGELFFGEGSRLTVL.

This sequence joins TRBV6-1 and TRBJ2-7; D possibly corresponds to TRBD2 (6 bases). This CDR3 has 15 residues. From germline, CDR1 is MNHNS and CDR2 SASEGT. Trimming took 5 bases from V and 2 from J, leaving 16 bases between them. CDR3 coding DNA: TGTGCCAGCAGTAGCCTGAGCGGGCGGGCCTACGAGCAGTACTTC. It is translated as CASSSLSGRAYEQYF.

This clone was picked up a small number of times. V usage is TRBV5-6 and J usage is TRBJ2-7; D might be TRBD1 (5 bases). This CDR3 is 16 amino acids long. Germline CDR1 SGHDT, CDR2 YYEEEE. V lost 4 bases and J lost 6, with 23 bases in between. CDR3 amino acids: CASSPDGQGTLGEQYF. CDR3 in DNA: TGTGCCAGCAGCCCTGATGGTCAGGGCACGTTGGGCGAGCAGTACTTC.

V is TRBV30 and J is TRBJ1-1; TRBD1 might be the D (6 bases). The germline V gene encodes CDR1 GTSNPN and CDR2 SVGIG (reference sequence). Trimming cost V 1 base and J 5 bases, with 14 bases left between them. The CDR3 is made up of 14 amino acids. The CDR3 sequence is CAWSAGTFGTEAFF. DNA for the CDR3: TGTGCCTGGAGTGCCGGGACATTCGGAACTGAAGCTTTCTTT.